Following are 23 T cell receptor delta chains from one sample sequenced in a study of γδ T cells in repeated Plasmodium falciparum infection. Vgamma9/Vdelta2+ and Vdelta2-negative gammadelta T cells were flow-sorted from PBMC for bulk sequencing. TCRdb reanalysed the multiplex PCR reads via CATT. The data hold about 51,000 delta-chain clones, with 1.9% observed a single time. Sample: gamma-delta T cells from blood. These receptors came from a pool of human donors (malaria-infected and uninfected, not separated).

This clone showed up many times. The chain couples TRDV1 to TRDJ1; 9 bases align to TRDD3. TCRdb carries no J gene annotation; the J gene was assigned here by matching the DNA with germline. This CDR3 spans 23 amino acids. The V gene's germline CDR1 is TSWWSYY and CDR2 QGS. Unmatched junction bases numbered 26, after V lost 0 bases and J lost 3 bases. CDR3 amino acids: CALGELSAPKCSTLGDGSDKLIF. The CDR3 DNA follows: TGTGCTCTTGGGGAACTATCAGCCCCCAAATGCAGCACGCTGGGGGATGGGTCCGATAAACTCATCTTT.

Of note for this clone: The protein that TCRdb holds for this DNA derives from a much larger clone and differs from the translated DNA at residue 13, which likely indicates a read error; the protein shown here is translated from the DNA. The V gene is listed as TRDV2; no J gene was called; the table calls TRDD3, which could not be checked here. This CDR3 has 15 amino acids. Germline V gene lookup returns CDR1 GEAIGNYY and CDR2 EKD. In nucleotides, the CDR3 is TGTGCCTGTGACAACATGGGGGGGGAGGAGAAGAGATTCATCTTT. Amino acid sequence: CACDNMGGEEKRFIF.

This clone was seen a few times. With a far larger clone one base away, a read error is the likely cause. Other DNA variants within this sample encode the same CDR3. V is TRDV1 and J is TRDJ1; D ambiguous. No J gene is reported in TCRdb; it was inferred here by comparing the DNA with germline. Germline loops: CDR1 TSWWSYY, CDR2 QGS. CDR3 length equals 19 residues. V was clipped by 1 base and J by 0 bases, with 21 bases between them. The CDR3 DNA reads TGTGCTCTTGGGGAACCCCACATTAATGCAGGAGGGCACACCGATAAACTCATCTTT. Translating it yields CALGEPHINAGGHTDKLIF.

This clone occurred many times. For this DNA, TCRdb reports the protein of a much larger clone, which diverges at residue 7, most likely from a read error; the protein presented here is translated directly from the DNA. V is TRDV1 and J is TRDJ1; D gene ambiguous. The J gene, not given by TCRdb, was assigned here from a germline match of the nucleotide sequence. V was clipped by 0 bases and J by 7 bases, with 9 bases between them. From germline, CDR1 is TSWWSYY and CDR2 QGS. The CDR3 is 13 amino acids. The CDR3 sequence is CALGELHVGKLIF. As DNA, the CDR3 is TGTGCTCTTGGGGAACTCCACGTGGGTAAACTCATCTTT.

This clone was observed a few times. One base separates it from a far larger clone, so it is likely a read error. Other nucleotide sequences in the sample specify the same CDR3. The V and J genes are TRDV3 and TRDJ1, with 11 bases matching TRDD3. The CDR3 is 21 residues long. V gave up 2 bases and J gave up 5 bases; unmatched junction bases: 28. CDR1 and CDR2 (germline): TVYSNPD, GDNSRS (reference sequence). CDR3 in DNA: TGTGCCTTTGAGACTTGGCCTTCCGCCTATAGTGGGGGATACGTCTCTGATAAACTCATCTTT. It codes for CAFETWPSAYSGGYVSDKLIF.

About this clone: A read error likely explains why the TCRdb protein, taken from a much larger clone, differs from this DNA's translation at residue 3; the protein shown is translated from the DNA. The chain employs TRDV2 and TRDJ1, with a possible D match to TRDD3 (7 bases). Here the J gene was assigned by germline matching of the DNA, as TCRdb has none. The CDR3 contains 23 residues. Germline CDR1 is GEAIGNYY and CDR2 is EKD. The CDR3 DNA follows: TGTGCCCGTGACACCATTGACTCTTCCTGGAAGACTGGGGATGTTACGGCGACCGATAAACTCATCTTT. Translation gives CARDTIDSSWKTGDVTATDKLIF.

This clone was seen a few times. Translating this DNA gives a protein that differs at residue 13 from the TCRdb one, which belongs to a much larger clone; a read error is likely, and the protein shown is this translation. The V gene call is TRDV2, and the J gene call is absent. From germline, CDR1 is GEAIGNYY and CDR2 EKD. The CDR3 runs 15 residues. CDR3 coding DNA: TGTGCCTGTGACACCGTCCAGCGTAACACCGATAAAATCATCTTT. Encoded protein: CACDTVQRNTDKIIF.

This clone has a handful of counts. Since a far larger clone is one base different, this is likely a read error. The sample carries other DNA sequences with the same CDR3. The chain is built from TRDV1 and TRDJ1; D is perhaps TRDD3 (8 bases). The CDR3 is made up of 20 amino acids. From germline, CDR1 is TSWWSYY and CDR2 QGS. CDR3 sequence reads: CALGEGKAFLVWGTRDKLIF. DNA of the CDR3: TGTGCTCTTGGGGAAGGGAAGGCCTTCCTGGTCTGGGGGACACGAGATAAGCTCATCTTT.

This clone was detected a few times. The amino acid sequence in TCRdb belongs to a much larger clone and departs from this DNA's translation at residue 20, likely a sequencing read error; the sequence shown is translated from the DNA. V gene assignment gives TRDV2, but the J gene was left uncalled; the table gives TRDD3 as D, unverified against the DNA. The CDR3 runs 23 residues. From germline, CDR1 is GEAIGNYY and CDR2 EKD. The CDR3 bases are TGTGCCTGTGACATGGTCGGATTCCTCCCAAACCTTCCTGCTGGAGCGTACACCGATAACCTCATCTTT. Its translation is CACDMVGFLPNLPAGAYTDNLIF.

This clone was counted only a few times. This chain uses TRDV1 with TRDJ1; D is perhaps TRDD3 (6 bases). Here the J gene was assigned by germline matching of the DNA, as TCRdb has none. Trimming took off 6 bases at V and 0 bases at J, with 38 bases between the two ends. The CDR3 runs to 23 residues. Per germline, CDR1 TSWWSYY and CDR2 QGS. The DNA for the CDR3 is TGTGCTCTTGGACCCTATTCCAATCCTTCGATCCGCTGGGGACGGATCGACACCGATAAACTCATCTTT. Translating it yields CALGPYSNPSIRWGRIDTDKLIF.

This clone has only a few counts. TCRdb assigns this DNA the protein of a much larger clone, which departs from its translation at residue 19; this likely reflects a read error, and the protein shown comes from translating the DNA. Called V gene: TRDV2; the J gene was not called; the table calls TRDD3, which could not be checked here. This CDR3 is built from 20 residues. The V gene's germline CDR1 is GEAIGNYY and CDR2 EKD. The chain's CDR3 is CACDTERGYAQSGDTDKLTF. The CDR3 DNA reads TGTGCCTGTGACACCGAACGGGGATACGCGCAGAGTGGGGACACCGATAAACTCACCTTT.

This chain links TRDV2 with TRDJ1; the D gene is possibly TRDD3 (6 bases). Matching the DNA to germline supplied the J gene, which TCRdb does not give. V dropped 0 bases and J dropped 8 bases, with 30 bases sitting between them. Germline CDR1 GEAIGNYY, CDR2 EKD. The CDR3 contains 19 residues. CDR3 in amino acids: CACDTFPTLGNPLKEKLIF. CDR3 DNA: TGTGCCTGTGACACCTTCCCGACTCTGGGGAATCCTTTAAAAGAGAAACTCATCTTT.

This clone was detected many times. The protein held in TCRdb is that of a much larger clone and does not match this DNA's translation at residue 8, likely because of a read error; the protein shown is translated from the DNA. The chain joins TRAV38-2/DV8 to TRDJ1; TRDD3 is a possible D gene (5 bases). Germline matching of the DNA provided the J gene here, since TCRdb leaves it blank. CDR3 length: 19 residues. V dropped 5 bases and J dropped 0 bases, with 26 bases sitting between them. Looked up from germline, CDR1 is TSESDYY and CDR2 is QEAYKQQN. CDR3 DNA sequence: TGTGCTTATAGAAGCAGGGGGGGTCCGCAAACAATCAACACCGATAAACTCATCTTT. Encoded protein: CAYRSRGGPQTINTDKLIF.

To note about this clone: The protein TCRdb gives is from a much larger clone and does not agree with this DNA's translation at residue 4, likely a read error; the protein shown here comes from the DNA. The chain combines TRDV1 with TRDJ1, with 8 bases identical to TRDD3. The CDR3 is made up of 20 amino acids. CDR1 and CDR2 from the germline V gene are TSWWSYY and QGS. CDR3 coding DNA: TGTGCTCTTTGGGAAGTGTATCCCAGGAGGATGGGGGATTGGACCGATAAACTCATCTTT. It encodes CALWEVYPRRMGDWTDKLIF.

Turning to this clone: The mismatch at residue 9 between this DNA's translation and the TCRdb protein of a much larger clone likely reflects a read error; the protein shown is translated from the DNA. The CDR3 nucleotides read TGTGCTCTTGGGGCCCTTCCTACTGGACTGGGGGATACCCTGTACACCGATAAACTCATCTTT. Translation gives CALGALPTGLGDTLYTDKLIF. The V call is TRDV1, the J call TRDJ1, with 12 bases that match TRDD3. V was clipped by 4 bases and J by 0 bases; unmatched bases: 18. CDR3 length: 21 residues. From germline, CDR1 is TSWWSYY and CDR2 QGS.

To note about this clone: TCRdb attributes to this sequence the protein of a much larger clone, which differs from the DNA translation at residue 16; a read error is likely, and the protein displayed is translated from the DNA. The rearrangement uses TRDV1 and TRDJ1; possibly TRDD3 for D (8 bases). As TCRdb names no J gene, one was assigned here on the basis of a DNA match to germline. In germline, CDR1 is TSWWSYY, CDR2 QGS. V was pared by 2 bases and J by 8 bases, with 33 bases between. The CDR3 has 20 amino acids. CDR3 loop: CALGEGKAFLVWGTREKLIF. The CDR3 DNA reads as TGTGCTCTTGGGGAAGGGAAGGCCTTCCTGGTCTGGGGGACACGAGAGAAACTCATCTTT.

This clone was found many times. The protein held in TCRdb is that of a much larger clone and does not match this DNA's translation at residue 18, likely because of a read error; the protein shown is translated from the DNA. The rearrangement links TRDV3 to TRDJ1; D may be TRDD3 (6 bases). This CDR3 is 19 amino acids long. Germline V lookup: CDR1 TVYSNPD, CDR2 GDNSRS (reference sequence). The CDR3 nucleotides read TGTGCCTTCCCAAAATCGACGTACATTCGGCCCCGGAGATACGATAAACTCACCTTT. Translating it yields CAFPKSTYIRPRRYDKLTF.

Turning to this clone: For this DNA, TCRdb reports the protein of a much larger clone, which diverges at residue 5, most likely from a read error; the protein presented here is translated directly from the DNA. This sequence joins TRDV1 and TRDJ1; D ambiguous. CDR1 is TSWWSYY, CDR2 QGS, per germline. The V gene lost 5 bases and the J gene lost 3 bases, with 13 bases spanning the gap. The CDR3 loop spans 14 amino acids. CDR3 loop: CALGFAQVSDKLIF. The CDR3 coding sequence is TGTGCTCTTGGGTTTGCTCAAGTGTCCGATAAACTCATCTTT.

This clone has only a few counts. A far larger clone lies a single base away; this is likely a read error. Other nucleotide sequences in the sample specify the same CDR3. The genes are TRDV1 and TRDJ1; 12 bases align to TRDD3. No J segment appears in TCRdb, so it was assigned here by matching the sequence to germline. Germline V gene sequence: CDR1 TSWWSYY, CDR2 QGS. The CDR3 covers 15 residues. In DNA form, the CDR3 reads TGTGCCCTTGGTTCTGGGGGATACGAAGACGATAAACTCATCTTT. This sequence encodes CALGSGGYEDDKLIF.

As concerns this clone: The TCRdb record carries a much larger clone's protein, which differs from this DNA's translation at residue 4; a read error is the likely cause, and the protein listed here is the DNA translation. V is TRDV2 and J is TRDJ1, with 12 bases identical to TRDD3. Germline matching of the DNA provided the J gene here, since TCRdb leaves it blank. CDR1 and CDR2 (germline): GEAIGNYY, EKD. The length of the CDR3 is 21 residues. The V and J ends lost 5 bases and 1 base, in that order; junction bases with no gene match: 22. CDR3 residues: CACGTVFLGDTRDPVTDKLIF. The CDR3 region has the DNA TGTGCCTGTGGCACGGTGTTTCTGGGGGATACGCGGGATCCCGTCACCGATAAACTCATCTTT.

A word on this clone: TCRdb attributes to this sequence the protein of a much larger clone, which differs from the DNA translation at residue 15; a read error is likely, and the protein displayed is translated from the DNA. The V and J genes are TRDV1 and TRDJ1, with 8 bases matching TRDD3. The J gene, left out of TCRdb, was set here by checking the DNA against germline. V gave up 0 bases and J gave up 3 bases; unmatched junction bases: 18. The CDR3 length is 20 residues. The germline gives CDR1 TSWWSYY, CDR2 QGS. The CDR3 bases are TGTGCTCTTGGGGAACTATGGATCAGGCGGGGATACAAGTACGCCGATAAACTCATCTTT. As protein: CALGELWIRRGYKYADKLIF.

In its sample, this clone was seen many times. A far more abundant clone sits one base away, making this likely a read error. Other DNA sequences of this sample code for an identical CDR3. The chain carries TRDV2 and TRDJ1; TRDD3 agrees at 12 bases. Germline loops: CDR1 GEAIGNYY, CDR2 EKD. Trimming cost V 4 bases and J 0 bases; bases outside gene matches: 8. The CDR3 has 17 residues. The CDR3 DNA is TGTGCCTGTGAAGGACTGGGGGATACAGAGTACACCGATAAACTCATCTTT. It is translated as CACEGLGDTEYTDKLIF.

Remarks on this clone: The TCRdb protein comes from a much larger clone and disagrees with this DNA's translation at residue 3, likely due to a read error; the protein given here is derived from the DNA. The gene calls are TRDV1 and TRDJ1, with D tentatively TRDD3 (6 bases). Germline V CDR1 and CDR2: TSWWSYY, QGS. The CDR3 loop spans 17 amino acids. As DNA, the CDR3 is TGTGCTCCTGGGGAACTAGGCGGGATCGGGTACACCGATAAACTCATCTTT. It specifies CAPGELGGIGYTDKLIF.